A selection of T cell receptor beta chains follows, all from one sample in a study of identical twins. Via MiXCR, TCRdb re-called the 5' RACE reads, giving one row per CDR3 protein. The profile shows 350,000 to 450,000 distinct CDR3 sequences, approximately 18% of them singletons. The sequencing sample was made of naive T cells sorted from blood. These receptors all come from a man aged 50 to 60 in good health. CDR3s include the opening cysteine and the closing phenylalanine or tryptophan. Each record gives: clone size, V gene, J gene, D gene, CDR3 DNA, CDR3 protein. A D gene is named only where the DNA matches it firmly. Not all rows give a size; the values are once, few, many and, for expanded clones, a class.

size: -
V: TRBV6-2/TRBV6-3
J: TRBJ2-2
D: TRBD1
DNA: TGTGCCAGCAGTTCCTGGGGACAGGGGGGCGTCGGGGAGCTGTTTTTT
CDR3: CASSSWGQGGVGELFF

size: -
V: TRBV20-1
J: TRBJ1-2
D: -
DNA: TGCAGTGCTAGAGAATCCGGGGGCTACGCCTATGGCTACACCTTC
CDR3: CSARESGGYAYGYTF

size: few
V: TRBV7-2
J: TRBJ2-1
D: -
DNA: TGTGCCAGCAGCTACGTCCCTGGACAGTATGAGCAGTTCTTC
CDR3: CASSYVPGQYEQFF

size: few
V: TRBV2
J: TRBJ2-3
D: TRBD2
DNA: TGTGCCAGCAGAGAGGGACTAGCGGGAGCCTCAGATACGCAGTATTTT
CDR3: CASREGLAGASDTQYF

size: few
V: TRBV27
J: TRBJ1-5
D: -
DNA: TGTGCCACCAGAAGAGACTATAGCAATCAGCCCCAGCATTTT
CDR3: CATRRDYSNQPQHF

size: many
V: TRBV18
J: TRBJ2-5
D: -
DNA: TGTGCCAGCTCGCGCAGGCTGGAGACCCAGTACTTC
CDR3: CASSRRLETQYF

size: many
V: TRBV14
J: TRBJ2-1
D: -
DNA: TGTGCCAGCAGCCTGATGCCTTTGTCTATGTACAATGAGCAGTTCTTC
CDR3: CASSLMPLSMYNEQFF

size: few
V: TRBV7-8
J: TRBJ2-5
D: TRBD2
DNA: TGTGCCAGCAGCTACGGACTAGCATCGGGGGAGACCCAGTACTTC
CDR3: CASSYGLASGETQYF

size: few
V: TRBV7-9
J: TRBJ2-1
D: TRBD2
DNA: TGTGCCAGCAGCTTGGGACTAGCGCCTGATGAGCAGTTCTTC
CDR3: CASSLGLAPDEQFF

size: many
V: TRBV27
J: TRBJ1-5
D: -
DNA: TGTGCCAGCAGTTTTTACAATCAGCCCCAGCATTTT
CDR3: CASSFYNQPQHF

size: many
V: TRBV20-1
J: TRBJ2-1
D: -
DNA: TGCAGTGCTCGAGGACCCCTGAATGAGCAGTTCTTC
CDR3: CSARGPLNEQFF

size: -
V: TRBV29-1
J: TRBJ2-7
D: TRBD2
DNA: TGCAGCGTCCTAGCGGGAGGGCCCTACGAGCAGTACTTC
CDR3: CSVLAGGPYEQYF

size: -
V: TRBV20-1
J: TRBJ1-2
D: -
DNA: TGCAGTGCTCGAGACTCGGGCGGCTACACCTTC
CDR3: CSARDSGGYTF

size: few
V: TRBV13
J: TRBJ1-1
D: TRBD1
DNA: TGTGCCAGCAGCTTACGAGCAGGGGGTGGTACTGAAGCTTTCTTT
CDR3: CASSLRAGGGTEAFF

size: -
V: TRBV9
J: TRBJ1-1
D: -
DNA: TGTGCCAGCAGCGCGTGGGGGGGCGGCACTGAAGCTTTCTTT
CDR3: CASSAWGGGTEAFF